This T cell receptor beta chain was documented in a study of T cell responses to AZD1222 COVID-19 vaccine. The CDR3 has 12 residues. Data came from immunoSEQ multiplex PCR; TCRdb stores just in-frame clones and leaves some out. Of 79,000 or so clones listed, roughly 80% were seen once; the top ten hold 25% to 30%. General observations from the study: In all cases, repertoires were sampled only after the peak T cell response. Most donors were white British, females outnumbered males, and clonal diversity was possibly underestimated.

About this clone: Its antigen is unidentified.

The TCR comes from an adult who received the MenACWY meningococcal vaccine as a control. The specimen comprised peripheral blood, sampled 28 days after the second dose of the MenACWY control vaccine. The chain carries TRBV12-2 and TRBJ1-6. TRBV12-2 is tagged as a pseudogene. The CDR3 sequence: CASRLFTFSLHF. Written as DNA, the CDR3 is TGTGCAAGTCGCTTATTTACTTTTAGCCTCCACTTT.